This entry describes one TCR beta chain. Its antigen is not identified. An amount of RNA that ranged from about 0.45 to 1 ug was reverse transcribed with random hexamers. Coverage of TCR beta CDR3 amplification by immunoSEQ multiplex PCR extended to 54 Vbeta and 13 Jbeta. One entry per CDR3 protein results from TCRdb running MiXCR on the immunoSEQ multiplex PCR reads. The sample has 200,000 or so distinct CDR3 sequences, roughly 96% seen once. This specimen comes from a study of CD8 T cells in Susac syndrome. Study-level points and caveats: Individuals included in the TCR sequencing and HLA analysis were acknowledged by the study to be relatively few in number.

CD8+ and CD4+ T cells from blood underwent TCR beta sequencing, which was carried out in a high-throughput format. CD8+ and CD4+ T cells were negatively isolated; TEMRA cells were FACS-enriched. The CDR3 runs to 15 residues. The germline CDR1 and CDR2 sequences are LGHNA and YNFKEQ. V was pared by 4 bases and J by 7 bases, with 5 bases of the junction left unmatched. The chain combines TRBV4-2 with TRBJ1-6, with 9 bases matching TRBD1. This sequence was found in a human donor with multiple sclerosis. Sequenced sample: CD4+ T cells from PBMCs. CDR3 DNA sequence: TGTGCCAGCAGCCGACTCGACAGGGGGAATTCACCCCTCCACTTT. Residues: CASSRLDRGNSPLHF.